The 18 T cell receptor beta chains given below trace back to one sample, sequenced in a study of T cell responses to AZD1222 COVID-19 vaccine. Measured with immunoSEQ multiplex PCR; TCRdb has only the in-frame clones, and not every one. The data contain about 130,000 clones, roughly 88% of them seen just once; the ten biggest clones take up under 6%. The input for sequencing was peripheral blood, taken 28 days after the second AZD1222 dose. The receptor source for this set is an adult who received the AZD1222 COVID-19 vaccine.

In this sample, this clone turned up once. The chain joins TRBV5-5 to TRBJ1-5; D gene ambiguous. Between the trimmed V and J ends, which lost 2 bases and 4 bases, there was a span of 13 bases. The CDR3 spans 15 residues. Germline CDR1 reads SGHKS; CDR2 reads YYEKEE (reference sequence). The CDR3 loop is CASSFRTGGNQPQHF. For the CDR3, the DNA is TGTGCCAGCAGCTTCCGGACCGGTGGGAATCAGCCCCAGCATTTT.

The chain links TRBV30 to TRBJ2-5; D may be TRBD1 (6 bases). V lost 8 bases to trimming and J lost 5 bases, with 12 bases between them. CDR1 GTSNPN and CDR2 SVGIG come from the germline V gene (reference sequence). This CDR3 region has 11 residues. The CDR3 reads CARDIMETQYF. CDR3 in DNA: TGTGCCCGGGACATTATGGAGACCCAGTACTTC.

The chain combines TRBV7-9 with TRBJ2-7; TRBD2 aligns across 7 bases. Germline loops: CDR1 SEHNR, CDR2 FQNEAQ (reference sequence). The CDR3 loop spans 13 amino acids. The V and J ends lost 1 base and 7 bases, in that order; junction bases with no gene match: 4. The CDR3 reads CASSLGASGEQYF. The CDR3 DNA sequence: TGTGCCAGCAGCTTAGGGGCTAGCGGTGAGCAGTACTTC.

This chain joins TRBV11-2 and TRBJ2-2, with TRBD1 identical over 7 bases. CDR1 is SGHAT and CDR2 is FQNNGV in the germline V gene. V trimming: 6 bases; J trimming: 3 bases; junction bases outside the gene matches: 4. This CDR3 is 14 amino acids long. CDR3 protein: CASRATGDTGELFF. CDR3 in DNA: TGTGCCAGCAGGGCTACAGGGGACACCGGGGAGCTGTTTTTT.

This clone came up a few times. The chain links TRBV14 to TRBJ1-3, with 7 bases lining up with TRBD1. The CDR3 length is 14 residues. V trimming: 3 bases; J trimming: 7 bases; junction bases outside the gene matches: 6. Germline V gene sequence: CDR1 SGHDN, CDR2 FVKESK. The CDR3 DNA sequence: TGTGCCAGCAGCCATAGACAGGGTACTAACACCATATATTTT. Translated: CASSHRQGTNTIYF.

The chain carries TRBV9 and TRBJ2-7, with 9 nucleotides matching TRBD1. V was pared by 3 bases and J by 2 bases, with 3 bases of the junction left unmatched. Germline V lookup: CDR1 SGDLS, CDR2 YYNGEE. The length of the CDR3 is 14 residues. CDR3 nucleotides: TGTGCCAGCAGCGGACAGGGGGTCACCTACGAGCAGTACTTC. Translated, it gives CASSGQGVTYEQYF. The entire variable domain, with the rest obtained from reference TRBV9 and TRBJ2-7, is as follows: DSGVTQTPKHLITATGQRVTLRCSPRSGDLSVYWYQQSLDQGLQFLIQYYNGEERAKGNILERFSAQQFPDLHSELNLSSLELGDSALYFCASSGQGVTYEQYFGPGTRLTVT.

The gene calls are TRBV2 and TRBJ1-1; D gene ambiguous. The CDR3 consists of 15 residues. Trimming removed 7 bases at V and 0 bases at J, with 15 bases between. Per germline, CDR1 SNHLY and CDR2 FYNNEI. This CDR3 is CASTGQLAMNTEAFF. The CDR3 DNA is TGTGCCAGCACTGGGCAGCTTGCAATGAACACTGAAGCTTTCTTT.

The gene calls are TRBV11-2 and TRBJ2-1; either TRBD1 or TRBD2 may supply D (5 bases each). Between the trimmed V and J ends, which lost 5 bases and 1 base, there was a span of 12 bases. The CDR3 totals 15 residues. Per the germline V gene, CDR1 is SGHAT and CDR2 is FQNNGV. As DNA, the CDR3 is TGTGCCAGCAGCAGGGGACGGGTATCCTACAATGAGCAGTTCTTC. It codes for CASSRGRVSYNEQFF.

This clone was recorded only once. The CDR3 DNA reads as TGTGCCAGCAGCTTGCGGACTAGCCCAGAGACCCAGTACTTC. It codes for CASSLRTSPETQYF. This chain links TRBV5-4 with TRBJ2-5, with 8 positions matching TRBD2. This CDR3 is 14 amino acids long. Trimming cost V 1 base and J 4 bases; bases outside gene matches: 3. Per the germline V gene, CDR1 is SGHNT and CDR2 is YYREEE (reference sequence).

The chain has TRBV4-2 and TRBJ1-1; a weak D match, TRBD1 (5 bases). Per the germline V gene, CDR1 is LGHNA and CDR2 is YNFKEQ. This CDR3 is built from 15 residues. The V gene lost 1 base and the J gene lost 1 base, with 10 bases spanning the gap. The CDR3 nucleotides are TGTGCCAGCAGCCAAGTGGGGGAAGGGAACACTGAAGCTTTCTTT. It yields the protein CASSQVGEGNTEAFF.

This chain links TRBV3-1 (or the pseudogene TRBV3-2) with TRBJ2-1, with TRBD2 matching 16 bases. The CDR3 extends over 17 amino acids. V lost 4 bases, J lost 4 bases, and 4 bases stayed unmatched. From germline, CDR1 is LGHDT and CDR2 YNNKEL (reference sequence). CDR3 nucleotides: TGTGCCAGCAGCCTGTCGGGACTAGCGGGGGGGTACAATGAGCAGTTCTTC. Its translation: CASSLSGLAGGYNEQFF.

V and J are TRBV6-5 and TRBJ1-5, with 7 bases lining up with TRBD1. CDR1 MNHEY and CDR2 SVGAGI come from the germline V gene. Germline trimming cut 5 bases from V and 3 bases from J; bases unmatched to any gene: 4. This CDR3 is built from 14 residues. The CDR3 reads CASSRTGDNQPQHF. CDR3 nucleotides: TGTGCCAGCAGTCGAACAGGGGACAATCAGCCCCAGCATTTT.

This clone was detected once. The genes are TRBV3-1 (or the pseudogene TRBV3-2) and TRBJ1-1; D might be TRBD1 (5 bases). Trimming pared 2 bases from V and 8 bases from J, leaving 15 bases between. Germline V gene data show CDR1 as LGHDT and CDR2 as YNNKEL (reference sequence). CDR3 length: 14 amino acids. The CDR3 bases are TGTGCCAGCAGCCAAAGGACGGAGAACAGGGAAGCTTTCTTT. Amino acids: CASSQRTENREAFF.

The chain links TRBV9 to TRBJ1-6, with 10 positions matching TRBD1. Germline V gene lookup returns CDR1 SGDLS and CDR2 YYNGEE. The CDR3 length is 15 residues. J was trimmed by 8 bases and V by 0 bases; bases with no gene match: 2. The CDR3 sequence: CASSVAGTGDSPLHF. The CDR3 DNA reads as TGTGCCAGCAGCGTAGCCGGGACAGGGGATTCACCCCTCCACTTT.

The J gene is TRBJ2-5, the V gene TRBV23-1; tentatively, D is TRBD2 (6 bases). TRBV23-1 is an ORF for which the function is uncertain. The V gene lost 0 bases and the J gene lost 2 bases, with 13 bases spanning the gap. This CDR3 comprises 16 residues. Here the CDR3 reads CASSQSPVAEQETQYF. CDR3 nucleotide sequence: TGCGCCAGCAGTCAATCGCCTGTAGCGGAACAAGAGACCCAGTACTTC.

The chain carries TRBV6-5 and TRBJ2-3; TRBD1 might be the D (6 bases). V was trimmed by 4 bases and J by 4 bases, leaving 9 bases between them. The CDR3 contains 13 residues. Per the germline V gene, CDR1 is MNHEY and CDR2 is SVGAGI. CDR3 DNA: TGTGCCAGCAGTTTACAGGGTTCAGATACGCAGTATTTT. This encodes CASSLQGSDTQYF.

The chain combines TRBV5-1 with TRBJ1-1, with D maybe TRBD1 (5 bases). The ends were cut back, 0 bases at V and 11 bases at J, with 8 bases in the middle. This CDR3 comprises 11 residues. Germline V CDR1 and CDR2: SGHRS, YFSETQ. The CDR3 sequence: CASSLVGLAFF. The CDR3 DNA sequence: TGCGCCAGCAGCTTGGTGGGGCTCGCTTTCTTT.

The gene calls are TRBV11-2 and TRBJ2-7; 9 nucleotides line up with TRBD1. Germline CDR1 reads SGHAT; CDR2 reads FQNNGV. The CDR3 runs 17 residues. Germline trimming cut 1 base from V and 3 bases from J; bases unmatched to any gene: 10. CDR3 DNA: TGTGCCAGCAGCTTAGTCCTTTTGCCGGGACAGGGCTACGAGCAGTACTTC. It encodes CASSLVLLPGQGYEQYF.